This T cell receptor beta chain was found in a study of blood T cell repertoires in COVID-19. The CDR3 covers 16 residues. From germline, CDR1 is SGHRS and CDR2 YFSETQ. Trimming pared 0 bases from V and 5 bases from J, leaving 17 bases between. Data came from immunoSEQ multiplex PCR; TCRdb stores just in-frame clones and leaves some out. The table has 130,000 to 150,000 clones, roughly 80% seen once; the top ten hold over 2.5%. Sequencing was done on a sample of peripheral blood. The chain uses TRBV5-1 and TRBJ2-5, with a possible D match to TRBD1 (5 bases). The sequence came from a woman of 80 years or more with acute or convalescent COVID-19. The CDR3 protein is CASSLESGQGWETQYF. CDR3 in DNA: TGCGCCAGCAGCTTGGAGAGTGGGCAGGGATGGGAGACCCAGTACTTC. Combining the CDR3 with reference TRBV5-1 and TRBJ2-5 gives the whole variable domain KAGVTQTPRYLIKTRGQQVTLSCSPISGHRSVSWYQQTPGQGLQFLFEYFSETQRNKGNFPGRFSGRQFSNSRSEMNVSTLELGDSALYLCASSLESGQGWETQYFGPGTRLLVL.